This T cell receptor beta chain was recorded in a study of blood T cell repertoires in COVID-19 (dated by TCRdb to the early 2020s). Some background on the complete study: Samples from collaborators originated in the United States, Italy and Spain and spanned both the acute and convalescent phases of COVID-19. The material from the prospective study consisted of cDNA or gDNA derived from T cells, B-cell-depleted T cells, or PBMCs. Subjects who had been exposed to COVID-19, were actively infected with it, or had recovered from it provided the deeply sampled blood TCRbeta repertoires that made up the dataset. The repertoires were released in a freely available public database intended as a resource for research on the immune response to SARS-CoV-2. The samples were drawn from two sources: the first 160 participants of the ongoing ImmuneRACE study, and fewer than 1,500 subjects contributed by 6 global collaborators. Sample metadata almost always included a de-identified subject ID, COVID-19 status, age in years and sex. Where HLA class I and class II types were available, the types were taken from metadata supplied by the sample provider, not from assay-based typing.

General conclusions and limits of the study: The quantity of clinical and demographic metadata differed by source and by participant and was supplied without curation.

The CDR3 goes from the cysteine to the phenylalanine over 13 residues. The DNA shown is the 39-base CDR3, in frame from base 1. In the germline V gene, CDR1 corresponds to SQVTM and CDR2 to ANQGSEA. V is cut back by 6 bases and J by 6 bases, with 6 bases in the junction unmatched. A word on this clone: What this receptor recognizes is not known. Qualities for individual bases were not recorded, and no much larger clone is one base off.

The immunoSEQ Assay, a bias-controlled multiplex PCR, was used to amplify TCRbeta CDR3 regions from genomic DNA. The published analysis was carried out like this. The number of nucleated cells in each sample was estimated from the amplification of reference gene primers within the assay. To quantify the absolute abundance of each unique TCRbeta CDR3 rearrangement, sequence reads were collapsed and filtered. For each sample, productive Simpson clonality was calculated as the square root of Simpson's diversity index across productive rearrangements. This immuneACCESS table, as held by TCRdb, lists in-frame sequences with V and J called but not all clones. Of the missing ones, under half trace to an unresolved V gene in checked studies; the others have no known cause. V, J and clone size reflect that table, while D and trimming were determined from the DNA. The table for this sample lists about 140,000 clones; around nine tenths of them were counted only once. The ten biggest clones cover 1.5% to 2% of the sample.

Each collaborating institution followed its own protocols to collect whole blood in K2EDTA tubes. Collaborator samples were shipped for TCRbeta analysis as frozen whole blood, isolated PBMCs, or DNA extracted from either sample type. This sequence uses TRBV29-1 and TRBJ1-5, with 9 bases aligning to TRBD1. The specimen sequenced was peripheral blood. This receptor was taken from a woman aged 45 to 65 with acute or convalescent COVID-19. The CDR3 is CSVGQGSTQPQHF. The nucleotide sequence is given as TGCAGCGTAGGACAGGGGTCTACTCAGCCCCAGCATTTT.